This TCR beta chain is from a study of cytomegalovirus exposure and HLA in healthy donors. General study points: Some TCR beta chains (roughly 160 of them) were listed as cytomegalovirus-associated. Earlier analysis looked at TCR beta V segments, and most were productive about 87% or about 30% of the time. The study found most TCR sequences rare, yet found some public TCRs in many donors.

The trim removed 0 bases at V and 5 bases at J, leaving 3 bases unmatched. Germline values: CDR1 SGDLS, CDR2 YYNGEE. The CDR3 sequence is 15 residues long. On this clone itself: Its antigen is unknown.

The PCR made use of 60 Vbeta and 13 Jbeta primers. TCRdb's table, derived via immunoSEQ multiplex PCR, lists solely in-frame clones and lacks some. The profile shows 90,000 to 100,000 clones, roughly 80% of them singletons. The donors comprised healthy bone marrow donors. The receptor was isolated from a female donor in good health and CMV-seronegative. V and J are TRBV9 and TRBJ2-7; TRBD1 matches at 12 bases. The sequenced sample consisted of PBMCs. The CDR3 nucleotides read TGTGCCAGCAGCGTAGCAGGGACAGGGGGCGACGAGCAGTACTTC. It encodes CASSVAGTGGDEQYF.